Listed here are 28 T cell receptor beta chains from one sample, sequenced in a study of post-analysis software for immune sequencing data. No cognate antigen is known for these TCRs. General study results and limits: Patients showed TRBV5-6, TRBV5-1 and TRBV20-1 among 4 or 5 TRBV segments more frequent than in controls.

cDNA libraries for TCR beta contained unique molecular identifiers. MiXCR, run by TCRdb on the PCR reads, gives a single entry per CDR3 protein. Here the sample spans about 820,000 distinct CDR3 sequences, approximately 50% being singletons. What was sequenced was blood. Receptors were obtained from a girl between 10 and 17 years old with multiple sclerosis.

The table lists this clonotype with a few counts. This chain uses TRBV3-1 with TRBJ2-7; 9 bases are shared with TRBD1. Germline CDR1 and CDR2: LGHDT and YNNKEL (reference sequence). Losses at the gene ends were 3 bases for V and 1 base for J; bases not matched to a gene: 4. The CDR3 runs 15 residues. The CDR3 here is CASSQRQGVSYEQYF. CDR3 in DNA: TGTGCCAGCAGCCAGAGACAGGGGGTTTCCTACGAGCAGTACTTC.

This clonotype was recorded many times. V gene TRBV29-1 combines with J gene TRBJ2-5; D call uncertain. The CDR3 sequence is 10 residues long. Germline CDR1 and CDR2: SQVTM and ANQGSEA. V dropped 6 bases and J dropped 4 bases, with 6 bases sitting between them. CDR3 region: CSVGSETQYF. CDR3 sequence (DNA): TGCAGCGTCGGTTCAGAGACCCAGTACTTC. Full variable domain (outside the CDR3, taken from reference TRBV29-1 and TRBJ2-5): SAVISQKPSRDICQRGTSLTIQCQVDSQVTMMFWYRQQPGQSLTLIATANQGSEATYESGFVIDKFPISRPNLTFSTLTVSNMSPEDSSIYLCSVGSETQYFGPGTRLLVL.

This clonotype was picked up a small number of times. The chain is built from TRBV5-1 and TRBJ2-1; tentative D call: TRBD1 (6 bases). The germline V gene has CDR1 SGHRS and CDR2 YFSETQ. V was trimmed by 2 bases and J by 6 bases, leaving 15 bases between them. The CDR3 is 15 amino acids. The CDR3 here is CASSFTFSGVNEQFF. The CDR3, as DNA: TGCGCCAGCAGCTTCACTTTTTCAGGGGTCAATGAGCAGTTCTTC.

This clonotype was detected a few times. The chain joins TRBV29-1 to TRBJ2-5; either TRBD1 or TRBD2 may supply D (6 bases each). CDR1 SQVTM and CDR2 ANQGSEA come from the germline V gene. The V end was cut by 6 bases, the J end by 5 bases, with 16 bases between. This CDR3 contains 13 residues. CDR3 loop: CSVPSGAGETQYF. DNA of the CDR3: TGCAGCGTCCCCTCGGGGGCAGGGGAGACCCAGTACTTC.

The chain recombines TRBV18 with TRBJ1-2, with D hard to call. V shed 0 bases and J shed 8 bases, with 13 bases lying between them. Per germline, CDR1 KGHSH and CDR2 LQKENI. The CDR3 contains 14 residues. Here the CDR3 reads CASSPPRKKEGYTF. CDR3 nucleotides: TGTGCCAGCTCACCACCACGGAAAAAGGAGGGCTACACCTTC.

The rearrangement uses TRBV28 and TRBJ2-7; possible D gene TRBD1, 7 bases. The CDR3 covers 15 residues. Trimming stripped 6 bases from V and 4 bases from J, with 19 bases between. Germline CDR1 MDHEN, CDR2 SYDVKM. CDR3 residues: CASRIREQGRYEQYF. The CDR3 DNA sequence: TGTGCCAGCAGGATAAGGGAACAGGGGAGGTACGAGCAGTACTTC.

The rearrangement links TRBV10-3 to TRBJ1-1; 11 nucleotides match TRBD1. CDR3 length: 12 residues. J was trimmed by 4 bases and V by 11 bases; bases with no gene match: 3. Germline CDR1 reads ENHRY; CDR2 reads SYGVKD. CDR3 nucleotide sequence: TGTGCCGGACAGGGGGCCGGCACTGAAGCTTTCTTT. Protein product: CAGQGAGTEAFF.

This rearrangement joins TRBV6-6 to TRBJ2-1; 14 nucleotides match TRBD2. J was trimmed by 9 bases and V by 5 bases; bases with no gene match: 12. Germline CDR1 is MNHNY and CDR2 is SVGAGI (reference sequence). There are 17 residues in the CDR3. CDR3 region: CASSQASGLAGVAEQFF. The CDR3 DNA reads as TGTGCCAGCAGTCAGGCATCGGGACTAGCGGGAGTCGCTGAGCAGTTCTTC.

The rearrangement uses TRBV10-3 and TRBJ1-2; weak D call: TRBD1 (6 bases). This CDR3 spans 15 amino acids. CDR1 and CDR2 (germline): ENHRY, SYGVKD. V was trimmed by 6 bases and J by 3 bases, leaving 17 bases between them. The CDR3 sequence is CAISSQDRMHYGYTF. The CDR3 DNA reads TGTGCCATCAGCTCACAAGACAGGATGCACTATGGCTACACCTTC.

This clonotype has just a few counts. V is TRBV7-9 and J is TRBJ2-6, with D hard to call. V lost 5 bases and J lost 4, with 12 bases in between. Germline lookup yields CDR1 SEHNR and CDR2 FQNEAQ (reference sequence). The CDR3 is made up of 15 amino acids. The CDR3 coding sequence is TGTGCCAGCAGCCCCCTCCTACTGGGGGCCAACGTCCTGACTTTC. Protein product: CASSPLLLGANVLTF. The full variable domain, completed using reference TRBV7-9 and TRBJ2-6, is DTGVSQNPRHKITKRGQNVTFRCDPISEHNRLYWYRQTLGQGPEFLTYFQNEAQLEKSRLLSDRFSAERPKGSFSTLEIQRTEQGDSAMYLCASSPLLLGANVLTFGAGSRLTVL.

The chain joins TRBV7-9 to TRBJ1-2; D remains ambiguous. The CDR3 is 17 amino acids. V lost 10 bases and J 1 base, leaving 25 bases between the germline ends. Germline V gene sequence: CDR1 SEHNR, CDR2 FQNEAQ (reference sequence). CDR3 sequence (DNA): TGTGCCACTATCCGCAGCGAAGAAAGTATCCTTAACTATGGCTACACCTTC. Amino acid sequence: CATIRSEESILNYGYTF.

The CDR3 is CSARVWGRSGRETQYF. CDR3 nucleotides: TGCAGTGCTAGAGTTTGGGGACGATCAGGGAGGGAGACCCAGTACTTC. This chain connects TRBV20-1 to TRBJ2-5, with a weak D call TRBD2 (6 bases). The V end lost 1 base, the J end lost 5 bases, and 20 bases lay between the germline ends. This CDR3 contains 16 residues. Germline V gene lookup returns CDR1 DFQATT and CDR2 SNEGSKA (reference sequence).

Worth noting for this clonotype: Its ends do not fully match the called genes, so a read error is possible. This chain connects TRBV29-1 to TRBJ2-1; D ambiguous. Germline values: CDR1 SQVTM, CDR2 ANQGSEA. This CDR3 has 14 amino acids. The CDR3 sequence is CSVLHSITLNKQFF. DNA of the CDR3: TGCAGCGTCCTGCACAGCATAACCCTCAATAAGCAGTTCTTC.

The V and J genes are TRBV12-3 or TRBV12-4 and TRBJ2-1, with D unresolved. The V and J ends lost 8 bases and 6 bases respectively, with 11 bases between them. The CDR3 is 12 amino acids. The CDR3 protein is CASRRRTNEQFF. CDR3 coding DNA: TGTGCCAGCCGGCGCAGGACCAATGAGCAGTTCTTC.

This chain links TRBV20-1 with TRBJ1-5; 7 bases fit TRBD1. The germline CDR1 and CDR2 sequences are DFQATT and SNEGSKA (reference sequence). With V trimmed by 2 bases and J by 4 bases, 5 bases remained unmatched. CDR3 length equals 14 residues. The CDR3 sequence: CSARRGGRNQPQHF. For the CDR3, the DNA is TGCAGTGCTAGAAGAGGGGGCCGGAATCAGCCCCAGCATTTT.

The gene calls are TRBV6-1 and TRBJ2-7; TRBD1 matches at 10 bases. There are 16 residues in the CDR3. The J segment lost 6 bases and the V segment lost 6 bases, leaving 14 bases of the junction unmatched. CDR1 and CDR2 from the germline V gene are MNHNS and SASEGT. The CDR3 region has the DNA TGTGCCAGCAGCGCCCCAAGGACAGGGGGTCCTCTCGAGCAGTACTTC. Its translation is CASSAPRTGGPLEQYF.

The gene calls are TRBV20-1 and TRBJ2-7; 11 positions match TRBD2. Germline assignment: CDR1 DFQATT and CDR2 SNEGSKA (reference sequence). Trimming at V came to 5 bases and at J to 1 base, leaving 7 bases not matched to a gene. This CDR3 has 15 amino acids. This chain's CDR3 is CSAAHSGGASYEQYF. The CDR3 DNA reads TGCAGTGCTGCCCATAGCGGGGGGGCTTCCTACGAGCAGTACTTC.

This clonotype was counted many times. The junction differs from germline at one of its ends, possibly a read error. This rearrangement joins TRBV12-3 or TRBV12-4 to TRBJ2-7; D tentatively fits TRBD1 or TRBD2 (6 bases each). The CDR3 runs 13 residues. This chain's CDR3 is CASSLGGPYEQYF. DNA for the CDR3: TGTGCCAGCAGCTTAGGGGGGCCCTACGAGCAGTACTTC.

V usage is TRBV12-3 or TRBV12-4 and J usage is TRBJ1-1; 8 bases agree with TRBD1. CDR3 length: 14 residues. The V segment lost 6 bases and the J segment 4 bases; nucleotides outside the gene matches: 7. For the CDR3, the DNA is TGTGCCAGCAGCCGGACAGGGATGAGCACTGAAGCTTTCTTT. Residues: CASSRTGMSTEAFF.

The chain joins TRBV15 to TRBJ1-2; D unresolved. In germline, CDR1 is LNHNV, CDR2 YYDKDF (reference sequence). The V gene lost 0 bases and the J gene lost 1 base, with 15 bases spanning the gap. This CDR3 contains 17 residues. In DNA, the CDR3 is TGTGCCACCAGCAGAGAATCGGCATCTGAGATTAACTATGGCTACACCTTC. Protein: CATSRESASEINYGYTF. Looking up the rest from reference TRBV15 and TRBJ1-2 gives the full variable domain: DAMVIQNPRYQVTQFGKPVTLSCSQTLNHNVMYWYQQKSSQAPKLLFHYYDKDFNNEADTPDNFQSRRPNTSFCFLDIRSPGLGDTAMYLCATSRESASEINYGYTFGSGTRLTVV.

The J gene is TRBJ2-4, the V gene TRBV29-1, with TRBD2 identical over 7 bases. The J call may not be correct, given that the DNA end is closer to TRBJ2-5. This CDR3 spans 15 amino acids. Germline V gene lookup returns CDR1 SQVTM and CDR2 ANQGSEA. The CDR3 DNA is TGCAGCCTTCGACTGGCGGGAGTCCCGCAAGAGACCCAGTACTTC. Protein sequence: CSLRLAGVPQETQYF.

The chain joins TRBV4-1 to TRBJ2-7; 13 positions agree with TRBD2. Germline V lookup: CDR1 MGHRA, CDR2 YSYEKL. The junction had 13 bases not matched to a gene; V was cut back by 0 bases and J by 5 bases. The CDR3 is 19 residues long. CDR3 coding DNA: TGCGCCAGCAGCCAAGATGGCCCCCGGACTAGCGGGAGTGTGAACGAGCAGTACTTC. Encoded protein: CASSQDGPRTSGSVNEQYF.

The chain couples TRBV29-1 to TRBJ2-1, with 12 nucleotides matching TRBD2. Per the germline V gene, CDR1 is SQVTM and CDR2 is ANQGSEA. After removal of 7 bases from V and 2 bases from J, the junction contained 6 bases not matched to a gene. CDR3 length: 15 amino acids. The chain's CDR3 is CSAHASGGAYNEQFF. Here the CDR3 DNA reads TGCAGCGCCCACGCTAGCGGGGGGGCCTACAATGAGCAGTTCTTC.

This clonotype was seen only a few times. This sequence joins TRBV5-1 and TRBJ1-5; 7 bases are a match to TRBD1. Germline V gives CDR1 SGHRS, CDR2 YFSETQ. The J segment lost 1 base and the V segment lost 0 bases, leaving 4 bases of the junction unmatched. This CDR3 is built from 16 residues. The CDR3 DNA reads as TGCGCCAGCAGCTTGGAGCCAGGGGGAAGCAATCAGCCCCAGCATTTT. It specifies CASSLEPGGSNQPQHF.

This clonotype is a singleton in its sample. The chain carries TRBV6-5 and TRBJ2-3; 7 bases agree with TRBD2. This CDR3 is built from 12 residues. The V gene end was trimmed by 2 bases and the J gene end by 11 bases; junction bases not matched to a gene: 4. Germline CDR1 is MNHEY and CDR2 is SVGAGI. The CDR3 sequence: CASSYGTTQQYF. The CDR3 DNA reads as TGTGCCAGCAGTTACGGGACTACGCAGCAGTATTTT.

The rearrangement links TRBV4-1 to TRBJ2-4; D is unresolved. Per the germline V gene, CDR1 is MGHRA and CDR2 is YSYEKL. The ends were cut back, 5 bases at V and 5 bases at J, with 19 bases in the middle. The CDR3 spans 16 residues. The CDR3: CASSDLTRPPENIQYF. The CDR3 nucleotides read TGCGCCAGCAGCGATCTCACCCGTCCTCCGGAAAACATTCAGTACTTC.

The chain employs TRBV5-1 and TRBJ2-3; unclear D gene. The CDR3 is made up of 17 amino acids. The germline CDR1 and CDR2 sequences are SGHRS and YFSETQ. Deletions cut 0 bases from V and 1 base from J, with 15 bases between. The CDR3 DNA reads TGCGCCAGCAGCTTGGCCGTGGCTATCCAGGGCACAGATACGCAGTATTTT. Protein: CASSLAVAIQGTDTQYF.

This chain joins TRBV7-9 and TRBJ2-7; D remains ambiguous. V gave up 1 base and J gave up 0 bases, with 13 bases separating them. The CDR3 consists of 16 residues. The germline V gene encodes CDR1 SEHNR and CDR2 FQNEAQ (reference sequence). The CDR3 region is CASSLGPFFSSYEQYF. The CDR3 DNA sequence: TGTGCCAGCAGCTTAGGGCCGTTTTTCAGCTCCTACGAGCAGTACTTC.